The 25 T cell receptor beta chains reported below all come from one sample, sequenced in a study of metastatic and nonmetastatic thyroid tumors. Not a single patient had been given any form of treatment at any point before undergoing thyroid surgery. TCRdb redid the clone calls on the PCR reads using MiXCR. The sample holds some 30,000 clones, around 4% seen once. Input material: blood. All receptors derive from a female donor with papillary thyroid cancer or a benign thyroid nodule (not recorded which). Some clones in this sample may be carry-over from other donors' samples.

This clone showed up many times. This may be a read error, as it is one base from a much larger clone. The DNA of the CDR3 is TGTGCCAGCGGCCTTAGTGGACTCGAGATTGAAGCTTTCTTT. Translated: CASGLSGLEIEAFF. V gene TRBV11-3 combines with J gene TRBJ1-1, with D uncertain. V was pared by 8 bases and J by 7 bases, with 20 bases between. Germline loops: CDR1 SGHNT, CDR2 YENEEA. CDR3 size: 14 residues.

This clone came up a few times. This CDR3 is CASSEGNNQPQHF. DNA for the CDR3: TGTGCCAGCAGTGAGGGTAACAATCAGCCCCAGCATTTT. The rearrangement joins TRBV6-1 to TRBJ1-5; D not certain. The CDR3 contains 13 residues. CDR1 MNHNS and CDR2 SASEGT come from the germline V gene. Trimming stripped 3 bases from V and 3 bases from J, with 6 bases between.

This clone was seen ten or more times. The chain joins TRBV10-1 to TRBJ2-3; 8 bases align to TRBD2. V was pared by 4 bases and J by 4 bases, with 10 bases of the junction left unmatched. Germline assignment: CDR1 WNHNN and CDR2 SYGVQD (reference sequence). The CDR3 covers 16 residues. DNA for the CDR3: TGCGCCAGCAGTGGATCCTTCGCGGGAGGTCCAGATACGCAGTATTTT. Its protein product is CASSGSFAGGPDTQYF.

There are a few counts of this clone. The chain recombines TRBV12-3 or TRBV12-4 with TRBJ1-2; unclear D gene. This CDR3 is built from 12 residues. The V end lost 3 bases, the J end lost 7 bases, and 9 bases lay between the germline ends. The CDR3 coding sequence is TGTGCCAGCAGTTTCGTAGGGCTTGGCTACACCTTC. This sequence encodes CASSFVGLGYTF.

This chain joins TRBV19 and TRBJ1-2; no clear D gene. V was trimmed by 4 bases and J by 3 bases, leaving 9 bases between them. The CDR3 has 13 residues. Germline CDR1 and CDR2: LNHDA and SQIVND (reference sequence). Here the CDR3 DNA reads TGTGCCAGTAGTACTTGGACTTACTATGGCTACACCTTC. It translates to CASSTWTYYGYTF.

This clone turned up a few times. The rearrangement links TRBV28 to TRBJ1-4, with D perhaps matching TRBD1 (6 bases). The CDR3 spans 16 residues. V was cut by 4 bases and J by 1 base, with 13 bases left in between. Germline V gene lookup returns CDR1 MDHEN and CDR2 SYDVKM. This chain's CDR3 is CASSSRDTGTNEKLFF. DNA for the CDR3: TGTGCCAGCAGTTCCCGGGACACCGGAACTAATGAAAAACTGTTTTTT. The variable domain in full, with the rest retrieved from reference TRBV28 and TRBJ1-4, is DVKVTQSSRYLVKRTGEKVFLECVQDMDHENMFWYRQDPGLGLRLIYFSYDVKMKEKGDIPEGYSVSREKKERFSLILESASTNQTSMYLCASSSRDTGTNEKLFFGSGTQLSVL.

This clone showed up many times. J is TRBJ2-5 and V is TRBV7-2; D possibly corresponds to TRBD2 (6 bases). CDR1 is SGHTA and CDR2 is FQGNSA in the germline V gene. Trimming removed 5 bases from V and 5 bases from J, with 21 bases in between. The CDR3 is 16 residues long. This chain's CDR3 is CASSNRPDGGEETQYF. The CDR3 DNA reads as TGTGCCAGCAGCAATAGACCAGACGGGGGAGAGGAGACCCAGTACTTC.

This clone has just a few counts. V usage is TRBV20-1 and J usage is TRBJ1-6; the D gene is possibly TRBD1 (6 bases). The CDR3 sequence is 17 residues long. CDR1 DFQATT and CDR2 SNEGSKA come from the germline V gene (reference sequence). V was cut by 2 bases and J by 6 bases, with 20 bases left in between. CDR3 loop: CSARILTGTTLNSPLHF. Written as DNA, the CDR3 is TGCAGTGCTAGAATACTTACCGGGACAACGCTTAATTCACCCCTCCACTTT.

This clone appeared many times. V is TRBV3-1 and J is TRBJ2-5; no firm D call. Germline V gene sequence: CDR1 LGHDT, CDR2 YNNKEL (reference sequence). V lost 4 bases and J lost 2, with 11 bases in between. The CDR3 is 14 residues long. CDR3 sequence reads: CASSPRARQETQYF. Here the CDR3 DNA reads TGTGCCAGCAGCCCCCGGGCCCGGCAAGAGACCCAGTACTTC.

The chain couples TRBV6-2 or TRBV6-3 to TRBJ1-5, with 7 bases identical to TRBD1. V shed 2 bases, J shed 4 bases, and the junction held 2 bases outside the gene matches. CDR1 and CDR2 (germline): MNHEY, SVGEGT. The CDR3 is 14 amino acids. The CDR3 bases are TGTGCCAGCAGTTACAGGGGGCAGAATCAGCCCCAGCATTTT. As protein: CASSYRGQNQPQHF.

CDR3 nucleotides: TGCAGTGCCCAAGAGGGGGGAAACTATGGCTACACCTTC. The encoded protein is CSAQEGGNYGYTF. The rearrangement links TRBV20-1 to TRBJ1-2, with D maybe TRBD1 (6 bases). In germline, CDR1 is DFQATT, CDR2 SNEGSKA (reference sequence). The V gene lost 6 bases and the J gene lost 2 bases, with 13 bases spanning the gap. This CDR3 region has 13 residues.

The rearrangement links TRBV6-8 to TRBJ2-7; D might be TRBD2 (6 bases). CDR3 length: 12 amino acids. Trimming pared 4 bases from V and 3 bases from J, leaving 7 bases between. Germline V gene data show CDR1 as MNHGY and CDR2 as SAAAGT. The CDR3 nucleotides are TGTGCCAGCAGTTTTAGCGGCTACGAGCAGTACTTC. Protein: CASSFSGYEQYF.

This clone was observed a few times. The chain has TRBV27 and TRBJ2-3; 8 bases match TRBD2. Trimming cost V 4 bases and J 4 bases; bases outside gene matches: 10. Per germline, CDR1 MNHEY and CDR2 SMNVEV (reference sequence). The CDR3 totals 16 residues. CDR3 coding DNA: TGTGCCAGCAGTTCCCCCAGCGGGGGCAGGGCAGATACGCAGTATTTT. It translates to CASSSPSGGRADTQYF.

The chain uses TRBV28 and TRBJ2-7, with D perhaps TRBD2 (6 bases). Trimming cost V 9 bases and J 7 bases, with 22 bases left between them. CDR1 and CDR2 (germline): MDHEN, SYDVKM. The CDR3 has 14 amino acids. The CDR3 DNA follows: TGTGCCAGTGTTGCCTCCGGAGGGCTGAGGGAGCAGTACTTC. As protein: CASVASGGLREQYF.

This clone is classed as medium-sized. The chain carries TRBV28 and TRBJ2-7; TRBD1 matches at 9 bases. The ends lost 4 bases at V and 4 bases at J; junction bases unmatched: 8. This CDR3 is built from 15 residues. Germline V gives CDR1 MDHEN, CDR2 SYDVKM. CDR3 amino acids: CASSSPGTGRYEQYF. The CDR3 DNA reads TGTGCCAGCAGTTCGCCCGGGACAGGGAGGTACGAGCAGTACTTC.

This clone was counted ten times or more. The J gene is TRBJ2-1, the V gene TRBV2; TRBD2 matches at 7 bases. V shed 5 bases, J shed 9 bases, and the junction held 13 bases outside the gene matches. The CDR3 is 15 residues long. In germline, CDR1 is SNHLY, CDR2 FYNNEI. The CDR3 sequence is CASSPLGRETGEQFF. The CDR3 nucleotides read TGTGCCAGCAGTCCACTGGGGCGGGAGACGGGTGAGCAGTTCTTC.

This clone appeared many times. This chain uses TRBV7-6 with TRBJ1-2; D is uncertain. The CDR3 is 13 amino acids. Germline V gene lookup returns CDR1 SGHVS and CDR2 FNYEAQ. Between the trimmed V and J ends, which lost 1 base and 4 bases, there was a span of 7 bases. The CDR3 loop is CASSLGRLYGYTF. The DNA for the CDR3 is TGTGCCAGCAGCTTAGGAAGGCTCTATGGCTACACCTTC.

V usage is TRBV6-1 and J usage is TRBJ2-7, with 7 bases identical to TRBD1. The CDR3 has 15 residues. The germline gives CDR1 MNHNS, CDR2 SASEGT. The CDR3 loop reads CASKETGSFFNEQYV. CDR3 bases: TGTGCTAGCAAGGAGACAGGGTCTTTCTTCAACGAGCAGTACGTC.

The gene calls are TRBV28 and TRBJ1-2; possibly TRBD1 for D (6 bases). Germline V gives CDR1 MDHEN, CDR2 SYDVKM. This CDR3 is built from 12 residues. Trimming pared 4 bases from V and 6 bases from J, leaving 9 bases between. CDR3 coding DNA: TGTGCCAGCAGTTCACAGGGCCATGGCTACACCTTC. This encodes CASSSQGHGYTF.

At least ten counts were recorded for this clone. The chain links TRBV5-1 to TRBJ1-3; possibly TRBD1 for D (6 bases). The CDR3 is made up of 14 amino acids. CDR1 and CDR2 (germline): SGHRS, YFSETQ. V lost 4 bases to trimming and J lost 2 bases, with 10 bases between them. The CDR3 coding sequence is TGCGCCAGCAGCAGGGGGGCAGCTGGAAACACCATATATTTT. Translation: CASSRGAAGNTIYF.

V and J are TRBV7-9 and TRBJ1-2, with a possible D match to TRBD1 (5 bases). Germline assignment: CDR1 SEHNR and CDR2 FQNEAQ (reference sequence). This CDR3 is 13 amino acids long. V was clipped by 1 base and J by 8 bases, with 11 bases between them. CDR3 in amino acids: CASSLVQEEGYTF. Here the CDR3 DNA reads TGTGCCAGCAGCTTAGTACAGGAAGAGGGCTACACCTTC.

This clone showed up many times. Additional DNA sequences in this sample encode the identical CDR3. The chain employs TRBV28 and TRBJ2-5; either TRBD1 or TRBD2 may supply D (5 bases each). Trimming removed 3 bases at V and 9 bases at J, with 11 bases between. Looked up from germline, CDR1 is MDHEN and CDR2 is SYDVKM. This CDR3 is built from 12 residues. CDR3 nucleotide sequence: TGTGCCAGCAGTTTTCCCTCGGGACCCCAGTACTTC. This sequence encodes CASSFPSGPQYF.

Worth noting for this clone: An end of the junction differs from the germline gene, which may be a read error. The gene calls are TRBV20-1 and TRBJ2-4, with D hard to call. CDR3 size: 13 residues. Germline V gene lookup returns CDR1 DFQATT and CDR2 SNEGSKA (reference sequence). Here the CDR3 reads CSASAWGHNIRYF. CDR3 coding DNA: TGCAGTGCTAGCGCCTGGGGTCATAACATTCGGTACTTC.

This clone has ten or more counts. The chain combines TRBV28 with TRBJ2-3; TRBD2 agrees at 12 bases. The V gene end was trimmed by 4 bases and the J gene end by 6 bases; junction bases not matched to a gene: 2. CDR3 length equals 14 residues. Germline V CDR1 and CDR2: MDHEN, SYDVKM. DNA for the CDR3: TGTGCCAGCAGTTCTAGCGGGAGGGCGGATACGCAGTATTTT. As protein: CASSSSGRADTQYF.

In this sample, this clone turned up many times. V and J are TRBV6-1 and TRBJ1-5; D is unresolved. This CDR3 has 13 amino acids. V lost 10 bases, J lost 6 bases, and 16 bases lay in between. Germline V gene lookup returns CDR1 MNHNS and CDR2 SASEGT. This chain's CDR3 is CATRGNSVQPQHF. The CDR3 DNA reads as TGTGCCACTCGGGGAAATAGCGTTCAGCCCCAGCATTTT.